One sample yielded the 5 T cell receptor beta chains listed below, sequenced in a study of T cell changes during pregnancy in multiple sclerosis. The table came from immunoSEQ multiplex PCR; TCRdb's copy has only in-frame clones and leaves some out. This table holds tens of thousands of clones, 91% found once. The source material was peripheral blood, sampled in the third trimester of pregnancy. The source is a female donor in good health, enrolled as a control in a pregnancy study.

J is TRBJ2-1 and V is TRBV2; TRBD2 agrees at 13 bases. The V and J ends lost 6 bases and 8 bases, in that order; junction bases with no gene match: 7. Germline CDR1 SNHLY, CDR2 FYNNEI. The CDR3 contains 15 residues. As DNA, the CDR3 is TGTGCCAGCAGACCCGGACTAGCGGGAGTTGATGAGCAGTTCTTC. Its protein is CASRPGLAGVDEQFF. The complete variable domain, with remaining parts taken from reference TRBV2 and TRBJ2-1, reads EPEVTQTPSHQVTQMGQEVILRCVPISNHLYFYWYRQILGQKVEFLVSFYNNEISEKSEIFDDQFSVERPDGSNFTLKIRSTKLEDSAMYFCASRPGLAGVDEQFFGPGTRLTVL.

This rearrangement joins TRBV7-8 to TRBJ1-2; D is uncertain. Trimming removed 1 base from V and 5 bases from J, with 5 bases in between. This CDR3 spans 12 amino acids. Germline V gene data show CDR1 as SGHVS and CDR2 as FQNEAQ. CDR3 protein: CASSLGTYGYTF. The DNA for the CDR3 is TGTGCCAGCAGCTTAGGGACTTATGGCTACACCTTC.

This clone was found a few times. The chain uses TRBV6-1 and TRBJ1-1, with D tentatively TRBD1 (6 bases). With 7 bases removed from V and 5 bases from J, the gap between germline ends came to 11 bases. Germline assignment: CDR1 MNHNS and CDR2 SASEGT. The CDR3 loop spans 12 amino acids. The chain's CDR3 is CASTTGWTEAFF. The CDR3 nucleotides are TGTGCCAGCACAACAGGGTGGACTGAAGCTTTCTTT.

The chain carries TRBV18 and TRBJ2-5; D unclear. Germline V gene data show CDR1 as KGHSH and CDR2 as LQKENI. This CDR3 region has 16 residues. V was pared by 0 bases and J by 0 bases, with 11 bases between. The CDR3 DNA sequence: TGTGCCAGCTCACCACCCGGTAGCTCGTACCAAGAGACCCAGTACTTC. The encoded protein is CASSPPGSSYQETQYF.

This chain's CDR3 is CASSLAGGFYNEQFF. CDR3 bases: TGTGCCAGCTCCTTAGCGGGAGGGTTCTACAATGAGCAGTTCTTC. The chain has TRBV6-4 and TRBJ2-1; 11 bases are a match to TRBD2. The germline V gene encodes CDR1 MRHNA and CDR2 SNTAGT. J was trimmed by 3 bases and V by 8 bases; bases with no gene match: 6. The CDR3 is made up of 15 amino acids.